This T cell receptor (beta chain) was found in a study of identical twins. The study's findings and limits: Out-of-frame alpha sequences common to twins exhibited a surplus of low generation probability. The presence of invariant MAIT and iNKT cells could partly confound analyses of zero-insertion sequences.

No donor was unhealthy or non-Caucasian. This clonotype was detected many times. The target antigen is unknown. Template switching created a universal primer site, and the cDNA included unique molecular identifiers. From the 5' RACE reads, TCRdb called clonotypes with MiXCR, one entry per CDR3 protein. The top ten hold about 0.47% of the sample, which has around 550,000 distinct CDR3 sequences, roughly 15% seen once. CDR1 SQVTM and CDR2 ANQGSEA come from the germline V gene. There are 12 residues in the CDR3. V was clipped by 6 bases and J by 7 bases, with 12 bases between them. These records were also assigned to another study, of yellow fever vaccine responses in identical twins.

Sequencing input: CD4+ T cells sorted from blood. The J gene is TRBJ2-2, the V gene TRBV29-1; D could derive from TRBD1 or TRBD2 (5 bases each). The receptor was derived from a woman aged 18-29 years in good health. The CDR3: CSVGPRYGELFF. DNA of the CDR3: TGCAGCGTGGGACCACGTTACGGGGAGCTGTTTTTT.